This entry is about one TCR beta chain. No antigen is known for it. TCRdb called the RT-PCR reads again in MiXCR, with one record for every CDR3 protein. The sample contains around 150,000 distinct CDR3 sequences, roughly a tenth of which appear only once. Germline values: CDR1 SNHLY, CDR2 FYNNEI. The CDR3 covers 15 residues. The V end was cut by 5 bases, the J end by 6 bases, with 19 bases between. This record belongs to a study of response to subunit inactivated influenza vaccine. Whole-study results and caveats: A suggestion made by the authors is that each seasonal influenza vaccination recruits few new T cells.

This sequence originates from a man aged 50-59 years who received an inactivated influenza vaccine. Sample: non-naive T cells sorted from PBMCs, taken about 40 days after vaccination. The genes are TRBV2 and TRBJ1-2, with D tentatively TRBD1 (6 bases). CDR3 in amino acids: CASSPLGGGADGYTF. The DNA for the CDR3 is TGTGCCAGCAGTCCCCTGGGGGGGGGCGCGGATGGCTACACCTTC.